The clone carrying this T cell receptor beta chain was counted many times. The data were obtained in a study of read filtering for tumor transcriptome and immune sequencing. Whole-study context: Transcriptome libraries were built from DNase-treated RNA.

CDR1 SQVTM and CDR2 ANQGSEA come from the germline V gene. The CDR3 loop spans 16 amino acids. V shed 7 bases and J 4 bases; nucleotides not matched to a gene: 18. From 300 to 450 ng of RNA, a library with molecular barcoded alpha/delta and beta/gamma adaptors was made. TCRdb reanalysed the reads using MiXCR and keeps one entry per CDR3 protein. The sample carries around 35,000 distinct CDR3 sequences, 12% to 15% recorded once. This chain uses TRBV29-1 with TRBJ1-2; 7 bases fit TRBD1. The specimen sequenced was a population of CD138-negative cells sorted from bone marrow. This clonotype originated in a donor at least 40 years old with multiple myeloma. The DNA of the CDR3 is TGCAGCGCCGATAACCGACAGGGTGTTAGTTCCTATGGCTACACCTTC. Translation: CSADNRQGVSSYGYTF.